Below are 8 T cell receptor beta chains sequenced from a single sample in a study of neurological immune-mediated disorders. Time point here: longitudinal time-point 2. From the 5' RACE reads, TCRdb called clonotypes with MiXCR, one entry per CDR3 protein. The sample has about 80,000 distinct CDR3 sequences; 5% to 6% are singletons. Sequencing used PBMCs. These receptor sequences come from an older woman with multiple sclerosis.

As for this clonotype: This could be a read error, since a much larger clone is one nucleotide away. This chain links TRBV5-1 with TRBJ2-7; D possibly corresponds to TRBD2 (7 bases). In germline, CDR1 is SGHRS, CDR2 YFSETQ. CDR3 length: 15 residues. CDR3 bases: TGCGACAGCAGCTTGGATGGCAGGGGAGGGGACGAGCAGTACTTC. Translating it yields CDSSLDGRGGDEQYF.

Regarding this clonotype: A much larger clone sits a single nucleotide away, making a read error possible. V and J are TRBV7-2 and TRBJ2-3; the match to TRBD1 covers 8 bases. The CDR3 sequence is 15 residues long. Trimming took 4 bases from V and 4 from J; bases not matched to a gene: 7. Germline lookup yields CDR1 SGHTA and CDR2 FQGNSA. DNA for the CDR3: TGTGCCAGCAGCTACCCAGGGGGCGGAGCAGATACGCAGTATTTT. Translated, it gives CASSYPGGGADTQYF.

This clonotype has only a few counts. The chain couples TRBV7-2 to TRBJ2-7; TRBD2 aligns across 7 bases. Germline V gene data show CDR1 as SGHTA and CDR2 as FQGNSA. V dropped 1 base and J dropped 2; count of bases not matched to a gene: 5. CDR3 size: 15 residues. The CDR3: CASSLGSGNTYEQYF. The CDR3 nucleotides read TGTGCCAGCAGCTTAGGCAGCGGGAATACCTACGAGCAGTACTTC.

There are many counts of this clonotype. The chain is built from TRBV5-1 and TRBJ2-1; perhaps TRBD2 as D (7 bases). The length of the CDR3 is 15 residues. Trimming took off 7 bases at V and 5 bases at J, with 19 bases between the two ends. Germline CDR1 SGHRS, CDR2 YFSETQ. The DNA of the CDR3 is TGCGCCAGCGCCCCTGGAGGGGGGGGAAACAATGAGCAGTTCTTC. It encodes CASAPGGGGNNEQFF.

This clonotype was seen ten or more times. The V and J genes are TRBV20-1 and TRBJ2-7; D perhaps matches TRBD1 (5 bases). Per germline, CDR1 DFQATT and CDR2 SNEGSKA (reference sequence). Deletions cut 5 bases from V and 1 base from J, with 21 bases between. This CDR3 comprises 16 residues. CDR3 nucleotides: TGCAGTGCTCCGGACACTTCTCGGACCAGATCCTACGAGCAGTACTTC. It yields the protein CSAPDTSRTRSYEQYF.

This clonotype was observed at least ten times. The chain employs TRBV5-6 and TRBJ1-5; no clear D gene. Germline values: CDR1 SGHDT, CDR2 YYEEEE. The length of the CDR3 is 14 residues. Deletions cut 0 bases from V and 7 bases from J, with 11 bases between. In nucleotides, the CDR3 is TGTGCCAGCAGCTTGGTCGGGGTTAGCCAGCCCCAGCATTTT. Translated: CASSLVGVSQPQHF.

In its sample, this clonotype was seen many times. The rearrangement links TRBV12-3 or TRBV12-4 to TRBJ2-3, with 13 positions matching TRBD2. This CDR3 is 18 amino acids long. J lost 5 bases, V lost 8 bases, and 16 bases had no gene match. In nucleotides, the CDR3 is TGTGCCAGCGGCTCCGGGACTAGCGGGGCCTCTGCACGAGATACGCAGTATTTT. Its protein is CASGSGTSGASARDTQYF.

The table lists this clonotype with many counts. The V gene is TRBV28, the J gene TRBJ2-1, with TRBD1 matching over 10 bases. This CDR3 is 15 amino acids long. Germline values: CDR1 MDHEN, CDR2 SYDVKM. V lost 6 bases to trimming and J lost 4 bases; unmatched junction nucleotides: 6. The CDR3 nucleotides read TGTGCCAGCAGCGGGCCGGGACAGGGGTACAATGAGCAGTTCTTC. Encoded protein: CASSGPGQGYNEQFF.